This T cell receptor beta chain was profiled in a study of T cell changes during pregnancy in multiple sclerosis. Germline V gene sequence: CDR1 SEHNR, CDR2 FQNEAQ (reference sequence). The J segment lost 4 bases and the V segment lost 5 bases, leaving 7 bases of the junction unmatched. The CDR3 runs to 14 residues. The data were produced by immunoSEQ multiplex PCR, yet TCRdb's version contains in-frame clones alone and is incomplete. Among tens of thousands of clones listed, approximately 91% were seen once. The clonotype was recovered from a female donor with multiple sclerosis, enrolled in a pregnancy study. This chain connects TRBV7-9 to TRBJ1-2; 7 bases agree with TRBD1. The sample in question was peripheral blood, obtained in the third trimester of pregnancy. CDR3 residues: CASSRDRVLYGYTF. CDR3 DNA: TGTGCCAGCAGCCGCGACAGGGTACTCTATGGCTACACCTTC.